This T cell receptor beta chain originates from a study of cytomegalovirus exposure and HLA in healthy donors. Study conclusions and caveats: The study had only CMV serostatus as immune exposure information. Associated with cytomegalovirus, according to the listing, were around 170 TCR beta chains. Prior analysis indicated that the majority of TCR beta V segments exhibited productivity approximately 90% or approximately 30% of the time. Clonal expansion was found to be greater in HLA-associated TCR beta chains than in equally common others in a later analysis.

This CDR3 is built from 17 residues. V was cut by 3 bases and J by 4 bases, with 19 bases left in between. The V gene's germline CDR1 is MGHDK and CDR2 SYGVNS. Remarks on this clone: Its antigen is as yet unknown.

This PCR relied on a set of 60 Vbeta primers and 13 Jbeta primers. Assay used: immunoSEQ multiplex PCR; TCRdb lists only in-frame clones, some missing. The sample contains hundreds of thousands of clones, 65% to 80% of which appear only once. The sequencing input was PBMCs. This chain uses TRBV25-1 with TRBJ2-1, with D perhaps matching TRBD2 (6 bases). This sequence originates from a girl aged 2 to 9 in good health and CMV-seronegative. As DNA, the CDR3 is TGTGCCAGCAGTGACCTTACCCACTCGGGGGTTTACAATGAGCAGTTCTTC. Protein product: CASSDLTHSGVYNEQFF.